Below are 21 T cell receptor beta chains sequenced from a single sample in a study of shared clonotypes between healthy human individuals. Data came from immunoSEQ multiplex PCR; TCRdb stores just in-frame clones and leaves some out. In the table there are about 2.3 million clones, around 92% of which are singletons. The sequenced sample was naive CD4+ T cells from PBMCs. Subset reported: CD45RA+ positively selected. The origin of the receptors is a man between 18 and 29 years old in good health. Some clones in this sample may be carry-over from other donors' samples.

The chain combines TRBV6-1 with TRBJ2-7; perhaps TRBD2 as D (6 bases). V lost 1 base and J lost 1, with 14 bases in between. The CDR3 is 16 amino acids. Germline values: CDR1 MNHNS, CDR2 SASEGT. The DNA for the CDR3 is TGTGCCAGCAGTGAAGGAGGAGGGGCTAGATCCTACGAGCAGTACTTC. Its translation: CASSEGGGARSYEQYF.

The chain links TRBV7-2 to TRBJ2-4; 8 bases agree with TRBD2. Trimming removed 5 bases from V and 7 bases from J; junction bases left unmatched: 13. Per the germline V gene, CDR1 is SGHTA and CDR2 is FQGNSA. The CDR3 runs to 16 residues. This CDR3 is CASSTHQREIFNIQYF. CDR3 sequence (DNA): TGTGCCAGCAGCACACACCAGCGGGAGATCTTCAACATTCAGTACTTC.

Points on this clone: The identical CDR3 is also encoded by other nucleotide sequences in the sample. This chain joins TRBV30 and TRBJ2-2; the match to TRBD2 covers 7 bases. V lost 2 bases and J lost 6; bases outside the gene matches: 0. This CDR3 is 12 amino acids long. The V gene's germline CDR1 is GTSNPN and CDR2 SVGIG (reference sequence). The CDR3 DNA sequence: TGTGCCTGGAGTCGGGGGGCCGGGGAGCTGTTTTTT. Protein: CAWSRGAGELFF.

V gene TRBV9 combines with J gene TRBJ2-5; 7 nucleotides agree with TRBD2. The CDR3 has 14 amino acids. CDR1 and CDR2 (germline): SGDLS, YYNGEE. J was trimmed by 2 bases and V by 0 bases; bases with no gene match: 1. The CDR3: CASSVGTRQETQYF. The CDR3 DNA reads as TGTGCCAGCAGCGTAGGGACTAGACAAGAGACCCAGTACTTC.

The chain joins TRBV25-1 to TRBJ2-3; D is possibly TRBD2 (5 bases). With 3 bases removed from V and 1 base from J, the gap between germline ends came to 11 bases. The CDR3 is 15 amino acids. Germline V gene lookup returns CDR1 MGHDK and CDR2 SYGVNS. DNA of the CDR3: TGTGCCAGCAGTGATCTTGCGGGCGGCACAGATACGCAGTATTTT. It specifies CASSDLAGGTDTQYF. Drawing the rest from reference TRBV25-1 and TRBJ2-3, the complete variable domain is EADIYQTPRYLVIGTGKKITLECSQTMGHDKMYWYQQDPGMELHLIHYSYGVNSTEKGDLSSESTVSRIRTEHFPLTLESARPSHTSQYLCASSDLAGGTDTQYFGPGTRLTVL.

The V call is TRBV7-2, the J call TRBJ2-7; 12 positions match TRBD1. Germline V CDR1 and CDR2: SGHTA, FQGNSA. Losses at the gene ends were 6 bases for V and 7 bases for J; bases not matched to a gene: 10. The CDR3 is 15 residues long. For the CDR3, the DNA is TGTGCCAGCAGGCCGCCGGGACAGGGGGCGAGGGAGCAGTACTTC. Protein sequence: CASRPPGQGAREQYF.

The rearrangement links TRBV28 to TRBJ2-7; TRBD1 matches at 9 bases. The CDR3 is made up of 17 amino acids. V shed 2 bases and J 2 bases; nucleotides not matched to a gene: 10. The germline V gene has CDR1 MDHEN and CDR2 SYDVKM. CDR3 nucleotide sequence: TGTGCCAGCAGTTTAATCGAAGGATGGGACAGGGCCTACGAGCAGTACTTC. It yields the protein CASSLIEGWDRAYEQYF.

V is TRBV28 and J is TRBJ2-7; 13 bases line up with TRBD2. After removal of 3 bases from V and 2 bases from J, the junction contained 4 bases not matched to a gene. In germline, CDR1 is MDHEN, CDR2 SYDVKM. CDR3 length: 16 amino acids. The DNA of the CDR3 is TGTGCCAGCAGTTTTGCGGGACTAGCGGGAACCTACGAGCAGTACTTC. Protein sequence: CASSFAGLAGTYEQYF.

This sequence joins TRBV28 and TRBJ2-5; D call uncertain. Germline V gene lookup returns CDR1 MDHEN and CDR2 SYDVKM. This CDR3 contains 11 residues. Deletions cut 3 bases from V and 11 bases from J, with 10 bases between. The CDR3 sequence: CASSFYSEQYF. As DNA, the CDR3 is TGTGCCAGCAGTTTCTATTCGGAGCAGTACTTC.

This clone was counted once. The sample carries other DNA sequences with the same CDR3. The chain employs TRBV18 and TRBJ2-7; 8 nucleotides agree with TRBD1. The V gene's germline CDR1 is KGHSH and CDR2 LQKENI. This CDR3 has 14 residues. V shed 3 bases and J 2 bases; nucleotides not matched to a gene: 3. CDR3 residues: CASSPGQGAYEQYF. Here the CDR3 DNA reads TGTGCCAGCTCACCCGGACAGGGAGCCTACGAGCAGTACTTC.

The rearrangement uses TRBV29-1 and TRBJ2-2, with a possible D match to TRBD2 (5 bases). V shed 8 bases and J shed 6 bases, with 16 bases lying between them. This CDR3 is 13 amino acids long. CDR1 is SQVTM, CDR2 ANQGSEA, per germline. The CDR3 DNA is TGCAGCTTCGTGCGGGCGGTCCCCGGGGAGCTGTTTTTT. Translated: CSFVRAVPGELFF.

The J gene is TRBJ2-3, the V gene TRBV5-1; 7 positions match TRBD1. CDR1 is SGHRS, CDR2 YFSETQ, per germline. This CDR3 contains 14 residues. V lost 4 bases to trimming and J lost 1 base; unmatched junction nucleotides: 3. The CDR3 sequence: CASSIDRGTDTQYF. Written as DNA, the CDR3 is TGCGCCAGCAGCATTGACAGGGGCACAGATACGCAGTATTTT.

The chain combines TRBV10-2 with TRBJ1-1, with 7 bases lining up with TRBD1. V shed 3 bases, J shed 4 bases, and the junction held 14 bases outside the gene matches. There are 17 residues in the CDR3. Germline V gene sequence: CDR1 WSHSY, CDR2 SAAADI. The chain's CDR3 is CASSDPRLTGVITEAFF. CDR3 DNA: TGCGCCAGCAGTGATCCTAGACTTACAGGGGTTATCACTGAAGCTTTCTTT.

The CDR3 DNA reads TGTGCCAGCAGTTTTTTTAGTCTTGGCCCCGGGGAGCTGTTTTTT. Protein sequence: CASSFFSLGPGELFF. This rearrangement joins TRBV27 to TRBJ2-2, with D unresolved. This CDR3 contains 15 residues. Trimming stripped 3 bases from V and 6 bases from J, with 14 bases between. The germline CDR1 and CDR2 sequences are MNHEY and SMNVEV (reference sequence).

The chain employs TRBV14 and TRBJ2-7; D might be TRBD1 (6 bases). The length of the CDR3 is 14 residues. Germline values: CDR1 SGHDN, CDR2 FVKESK. V was cut by 1 base and J by 2 bases, with 9 bases left in between. The DNA of the CDR3 is TGTGCCAGCAGCCAAGCGACAGGCGCCTACGAGCAGTACTTC. This gives the protein CASSQATGAYEQYF.

This clone was counted a single time. CDR3 sequence reads: CASSSTAANTQYF. Here the CDR3 DNA reads TGCGCCAGCAGCTCCACCGCCGCGAATACGCAGTATTTT. The chain employs TRBV5-1 and TRBJ2-3; D is uncertain. Per germline, CDR1 SGHRS and CDR2 YFSETQ. Trimming removed 3 bases at V and 7 bases at J, with 12 bases between. The CDR3 length is 13 residues.

The chain uses TRBV15 and TRBJ2-5, with 7 bases lining up with TRBD2. The CDR3 is made up of 15 amino acids. The V gene's germline CDR1 is LNHNV and CDR2 YYDKDF (reference sequence). V was pared by 1 base and J by 5 bases, with 7 bases of the junction left unmatched. This CDR3 is CATSRVDAGVETQYF. The DNA of the CDR3 is TGTGCCACCAGCAGAGTTGATGCGGGAGTTGAGACCCAGTACTTC.

Comments on this clone: At the DNA level, this CDR3 is encoded by other sequences in the same sample as well. This chain uses TRBV2 with TRBJ1-5; no reliable D call. This CDR3 contains 13 residues. Germline V gene sequence: CDR1 SNHLY, CDR2 FYNNEI. V was shortened by 4 bases and J by 3 bases, with 7 bases between the two germline ends. DNA for the CDR3: TGTGCCAGCAGTGGTCAGTTCAATCAGCCCCAGCATTTT. Its protein is CASSGQFNQPQHF.

The CDR3 region is CASSTGPLETQYF. The CDR3, as DNA: TGTGCCAGCAGCACGGGACCGCTAGAGACCCAGTACTTC. This rearrangement joins TRBV11-1 to TRBJ2-5; D assignment may be TRBD1 or TRBD2 (5 bases each). The CDR3 loop spans 13 amino acids. The V end was cut by 5 bases, the J end by 4 bases, with 11 bases between. Germline CDR1 reads SGHAT; CDR2 reads FQDESV (reference sequence).

This clone has just a few counts. The CDR3 reads CASSPLGQGNYGYTF. CDR3 nucleotides: TGTGCCAGCAGTCCCTTGGGACAGGGTAACTATGGCTACACCTTC. The genes are TRBV28 and TRBJ1-2; TRBD1 aligns across 9 bases. The V segment lost 5 bases and the J segment 1 base; nucleotides outside the gene matches: 5. Germline V gives CDR1 MDHEN, CDR2 SYDVKM. The CDR3 length is 15 residues.

The V and J genes are TRBV18 and TRBJ2-7; 7 bases align to TRBD2. This CDR3 has 16 residues. V lost 4 bases and J lost 0; bases outside the gene matches: 9. Germline CDR1 reads KGHSH; CDR2 reads LQKENI. The CDR3 here is CASSQAGSTISYEQYF. As DNA, the CDR3 is TGTGCCAGCTCACAAGCGGGATCCACTATCTCCTACGAGCAGTACTTC.